One sample yielded the 9 T cell receptor beta chains listed below, sequenced in a study of blood T cell repertoires in COVID-19. Sequencing used immunoSEQ multiplex PCR; TCRdb keeps in-frame clones, though not all of them. Altogether 220,000 or so clones are present, approximately 85% being singletons, with the ten largest covering under 8.5%. The specimen sequenced was peripheral blood. The receptors here all came from a woman aged 80 or older with COVID-19, enrolled during active disease.

This clone was counted once. The chain recombines TRBV11-3 with TRBJ2-2, with TRBD1 identical over 9 bases. The CDR3 length is 15 residues. Germline loops: CDR1 SGHNT, CDR2 YENEEA. V was pared by 4 bases and J by 3 bases, with 3 bases of the junction left unmatched. DNA of the CDR3: TGTGCCAGCAGCTCGACAGGGGGGGACACCGGGGAGCTGTTTTTT. This gives the protein CASSSTGGDTGELFF.

The rearrangement uses TRBV19 and TRBJ2-7; D unresolved. Germline V gene lookup returns CDR1 LNHDA and CDR2 SQIVND (reference sequence). The CDR3 runs to 14 residues. Trimming took off 0 bases at V and 4 bases at J, with 10 bases between the two ends. The CDR3 bases are TGTGCCAGTAGTATAGATTCTAGTGGGTACGAGCAGTACTTC. Residues: CASSIDSSGYEQYF. Full variable domain (rest looked up from reference TRBV19 and TRBJ2-7): DGGITQSPKYLFRKEGQNVTLSCEQNLNHDAMYWYRQDPGQGLRLIYYSQIVNDFQKGDIAEGYSVSREKKESFPLTVTSAQKNPTAFYLCASSIDSSGYEQYFGPGTRLTVT.

V and J are TRBV7-3 and TRBJ2-3, with a possible D match to TRBD2 (6 bases). Trimming shortened V by 3 bases and J by 3 bases, and 13 bases separated the two germline ends. CDR1 and CDR2 from the germline V gene are SGHTA and FQGTGA. This CDR3 contains 15 residues. CDR3 sequence (DNA): TGTGCCAGCAGCTTTACGGGAGTAAGAACAGATACGCAGTATTTT. It is translated as CASSFTGVRTDTQYF.

The V gene is TRBV19, the J gene TRBJ1-1; a possible D gene is TRBD1 (5 bases). The germline V and J ends were trimmed by 6 bases and 2 bases, with 10 bases remaining between them. In germline, CDR1 is LNHDA, CDR2 SQIVND (reference sequence). The length of the CDR3 is 13 residues. The CDR3 DNA sequence: TGTGCCAGTAGAAAGACAGAAAACACTGAAGCTTTCTTT. Its translation: CASRKTENTEAFF.

This chain joins TRBV5-4 and TRBJ2-7, with D maybe TRBD2 (6 bases). The CDR3 covers 14 residues. Germline CDR1 and CDR2: SGHNT and YYREEE (reference sequence). The V end was cut by 5 bases, the J end by 3 bases, with 15 bases between. CDR3 residues: CASRYGTSGYEQYF. Here the CDR3 DNA reads TGTGCCAGCAGATACGGGACTTCGGGCTACGAGCAGTACTTC.

Regarding this clone: One end of the junction is discordant with germline, which a read error may explain. The chain couples TRBV7-7 to TRBJ2-5, with 8 bases identical to TRBD2. Germline values: CDR1 SSHAT, CDR2 FNYEAQ (reference sequence). The length of the CDR3 is 15 residues. CDR3: CASSPTTAGGETQYF. The DNA of the CDR3 is TGTGCTAGCAGCCCCACGACCGCGGGGGGAGAGACCCAGTACTTC.

The chain combines TRBV28 with TRBJ2-7, with a tentative D call TRBD2 (7 bases). In germline, CDR1 is MDHEN, CDR2 SYDVKM. CDR3 length equals 15 residues. V lost 6 bases and J lost 6, with 21 bases in between. CDR3 bases: TGTGCCAGCAGCCACCGGGTCCCAGGGGAGGGCGAGCAGTACTTC. The encoded protein is CASSHRVPGEGEQYF.

The rearrangement links TRBV11-2 to TRBJ1-1; D might be TRBD1 (5 bases). CDR1 is SGHAT, CDR2 FQNNGV, per germline. CDR3 size: 14 residues. Trimming left V 1 base short and J 7 bases short, with 13 bases between. The CDR3 region is CASSLVGGIGEAFF. Written as DNA, the CDR3 is TGTGCCAGCAGCTTAGTCGGGGGTATTGGTGAAGCTTTCTTT.

For the CDR3, the DNA is TGTGCCAGCAGTCGACTAGCGGGTTCCTACAATGAGCAGTTCTTC. It is translated as CASSRLAGSYNEQFF. V gene TRBV2 combines with J gene TRBJ2-1, with 10 bases identical to TRBD2. V was clipped by 5 bases and J by 1 base; unmatched bases: 2. CDR1 SNHLY and CDR2 FYNNEI come from the germline V gene. The CDR3 runs 15 residues.